This T cell receptor beta chain appears in the sequencing data of a study of beta chain features in type 1 diabetes (dated by TCRdb to the late 2010s). At the level of the whole study: Patients and healthy donors did not differ in mean age, gender distribution, total cell number or subset yield. The study compared TCRB repertoires of sorted circulating CD4+ T cell subsets between recently diagnosed type 1 diabetes patients and matched healthy donors. Whereas all 30 or so donors provided naive and central memory subsets, regulatory and stem cell-like memory subsets were isolated from just 8 patients and roughly eight healthy donors. A total of around 110,000,000 sorted cells were examined across all samples, and RNA yield correlated strongly with the number of cells per subset. Beyond this particular receptor, the publication reports: Type 1 diabetes patients showed a moderate but significant shortening of TCRB CDR3 length in all four CD4+ subsets. Sequencing cDNA rather than genomic DNA could over-represent highly expressing activated cells, although activation and CD3 levels did not differ between groups. PCR may preferentially amplify shorter templates, but because patient and control samples were amplified and corrected together, any resulting skew would affect both groups equally. Patients with type 1 diabetes made fewer insertions and deleted more nucleotides at VDJ recombination sites, implying thymic rearrangement abnormalities. Only small numbers of individuals were included in the HLA sub-analyses, which left unresolved whether HLA type had any influence on TCRB rearrangement. The naive, central memory and regulatory TCRB repertoires appeared to resemble one another more closely among patients than among healthy donors.

Based on the germline V gene (reference sequence), the CDR1 and CDR2 sequences are LNHDA and SQIVND. From the cysteine up to the phenylalanine, the CDR3 has a length of 17 residues. Here the CDR3 DNA is all that survives: 51 bases in frame from base 1. V is pared back by 5 bases and J by 4 bases, with 21 bases lying between the germline termini. The entire amount of isolated RNA was reverse transcribed using the High Capacity cDNA Reverse Transcription Kit, so the sequenced TCRB transcripts were expressed ones. Naive, central memory and regulatory T cell samples underwent deep immunoSEQ sequencing, averaging roughly 3.3 million total reads per sample. Sorted cells were lysed in RLT buffer and RNA was extracted with DNase-treated RNeasy Micro or Mini kits, depending on cell number. Each cell subset was processed on its own to prevent cross-contamination, while patient and healthy donor samples were processed together. The immunoSEQ multiplex PCR was used to amplify TCRB sequences from cDNA, generating 87-bp fragments that spanned the CDR3 region. Amplicons were sequenced on the Illumina HiSeq platform. Per the authors' processing: PCR bias was computationally corrected using synthetic template baselines, reads within Hamming distance 2 were collapsed, and singletons that could not be merged were discarded. Reads were aligned against IMGT so that V, D and J genes, CDR3 length and insertions or deletions at six rearrangement sites could be assigned. Clonotype counts were normalized to sorted cell number within each subset before computing true diversity and Gini coefficients with the tcR R package. The overlap coefficient, calculated on TCRB nucleotide sequences, was used to measure repertoire sharing. Out-of-frame TCRB sequences from naive cells were analyzed to stand in for the pre-selection repertoire. Not all clones reach the TCRdb copy of this immuneACCESS table, which keeps in-frame sequences only. Checked studies attribute under half of the gap to unresolved V genes and leave the rest unexplained. V, J and clone size derive from that table, while D and trimming were established from the DNA sequence. The sample records about 700,000 clones, about an eighth of which are singletons. About 0.02% of the sample is taken by the ten largest.

As concerns this clone: The target of this receptor is not known. The sample holds no much larger clone one base away, and base qualities are not on file.

Each donor gave one peripheral blood draw, averaging approximately 110 mL, which was collected into heparinised tubes. Using a panel that included CD45RO, CCR7, CD25, CD127, CD95 and CD27, naive, central memory, regulatory and stem cell-like memory CD4+ T cells were sorted on a BD FACSAria II. A purity above 95% was achieved for all sorted populations. Right away, PBMCs were isolated by Lymphoprep density gradient centrifugation and were stained directly, with no culture step. Samples were stained and sorted in pairs, with one healthy donor and one patient per experiment, so that batch effects were minimized.

The sequence joins TRBV19 to TRBJ2-1; TRBD2 is a possible D gene, resting on 6 matching bases. This sequence was found in a man aged 18 to 35 with type 1 diabetes. Specimen: naive CD4+ T cells from blood. The cell subset or site label, read with the paper, signifies: true naive CD4+ T cells. The nucleotides read TGTGCCAGTAGTCCTTCGGAGGCGGGGACCCATTACAATGAGCAGTTCTTC. This gives the protein CASSPSEAGTHYNEQFF.